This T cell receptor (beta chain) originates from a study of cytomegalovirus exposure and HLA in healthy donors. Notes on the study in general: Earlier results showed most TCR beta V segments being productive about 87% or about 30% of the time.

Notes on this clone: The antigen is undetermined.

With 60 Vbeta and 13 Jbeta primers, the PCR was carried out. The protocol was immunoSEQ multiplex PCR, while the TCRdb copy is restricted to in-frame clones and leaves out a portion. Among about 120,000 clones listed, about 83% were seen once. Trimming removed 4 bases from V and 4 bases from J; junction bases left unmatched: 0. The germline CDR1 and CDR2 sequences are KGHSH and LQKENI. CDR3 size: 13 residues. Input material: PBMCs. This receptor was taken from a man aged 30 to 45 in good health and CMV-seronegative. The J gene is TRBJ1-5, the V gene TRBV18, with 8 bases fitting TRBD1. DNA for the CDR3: TGTGCCAGCTCACGACAGGGGAATCAGCCCCAGCATTTT. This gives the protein CASSRQGNQPQHF.